The text below deals with one T cell receptor beta chain. The record originates from a study of T cell changes during pregnancy in multiple sclerosis. This CDR3 is built from 12 residues. Germline assignment: CDR1 SGHRS and CDR2 YFSETQ. V shed 4 bases and J shed 2 bases, with 6 bases lying between them. The repertoire was sequenced with immunoSEQ multiplex PCR; TCRdb's copy has only in-frame clones and lacks some. The sample includes approximately 61,000 clones, approximately 89% of them seen just once. This TCR came from a female donor in good health, enrolled as a control in a pregnancy study. The material sequenced was peripheral blood, taken after pregnancy. The J gene is TRBJ1-1, the V gene TRBV5-1, with D uncertain. The CDR3 loop is CASSPPNTEAFF. The CDR3 DNA follows: TGCGCCAGCAGCCCCCCAAACACTGAAGCTTTCTTT.